The clone carrying this T cell receptor (beta chain) was picked up many times. Relative to the germline gene, one junction end is altered; a read error may explain this. The data stem from a study of blood T cells in healthy people across ages. The CDR3 length is 15 residues. Through a sample-barcoded 5' primer and a J-beta primer mix, a second PCR was run for about 6 to 11 cycles. TCRdb reprocessed the 5' RACE reads via MiXCR and lists one record per CDR3 protein. The table has more than 800,000 distinct CDR3 sequences, about 30% seen once; the top ten hold 15% to 20%. Sample: blood. V gene TRBV12-3 or TRBV12-4 combines with J gene TRBJ2-5; tentatively, D is TRBD1 or TRBD2 (6 bases each). The sequence came from an elderly woman in good health. CDR3 region: CASSLGGLVQDTQYF. The CDR3 DNA is TGTGCCAGCAGTCTTGGGGGGCTAGTCCAAGATACCCAGTACTTC.